These T cell receptor beta chains were read from a single sample in a study of cytomegalovirus exposure and HLA in healthy donors. Method: immunoSEQ multiplex PCR; TCRdb's copy keeps in-frame clones and lacks some. This sample carries 150,000 to 200,000 clones, about four fifths of them seen once, and the ten largest clones take 1%. Sequenced sample: PBMCs. These receptors originate from a woman between 50 and 59 years old in good health and CMV-seropositive. Each CDR3 is given with its conserved first and last residue. A D gene is named only where the DNA matches it firmly. Only part of the rows carry a size: once, few, many, or a class if the clone is expanded.

>TRBV4-2|few|TRBJ2-2|NA
TGTGCCAGCAGCCAAGAAAGGCGGGGCACCGGGGAGCTGTTTTTT
CASSQERRGTGELFF
>TRBV7-8|NA|TRBJ1-6|NA
TGTGCCAGCAGCTTAGCCAATGCGGCCGGAGCACCCCTCCACTTT
CASSLANAAGAPLHF
>TRBV7-2|NA|TRBJ2-3|TRBD2
TGTGCCAGCAGCCGAGCGGGGGGAAGAACAGATACGCAGTATTTT
CASSRAGGRTDTQYF
>TRBV9|NA|TRBJ2-7|NA
TGTGCCAGCAGCGTAGGGGATTGGGGGGGCCTCACCGAGCAGTACTTC
CASSVGDWGGLTEQYF
>TRBV28|NA|TRBJ1-1|NA
TGTGCCAGCAGCAGGGAAATGGACACTGAAGCTTTCTTT
CASSREMDTEAFF
>TRBV2|NA|TRBJ1-2|NA
TGTGCCAGCAGTGGGAGTGTATTCAACTATGGCTACACCTTC
CASSGSVFNYGYTF
>TRBV29-1|NA|TRBJ1-1|TRBD1
TGCAGCGTTGCCGGAACCGGGACAGGGGGCACTGAAGCTTTCTTT
CSVAGTGTGGTEAFF
>TRBV5-1|NA|TRBJ2-5|TRBD1
TGCGCCAGCAGCTCGACAGGGCTCGGAGGAGAGCAGTACTTC
CASSSTGLGGEQYF
>TRBV2|NA|TRBJ2-2|TRBD2
TGTGCCAGCACCGAGCGGGAAACCGGGGAGCTGTTTTTT
CASTERETGELFF
>TRBV13|few|TRBJ2-5|TRBD2
TGTGCCAGCAGCTTTAGCGGGATGGAGACCCAGTACTTC
CASSFSGMETQYF
>TRBV7-3|few|TRBJ2-7|NA
TGTGCCAGCAGCCCCTACCTACGTCCCTACGAGCAGTACTTC
CASSPYLRPYEQYF
>TRBV29-1|few|TRBJ2-3|NA
TGCAGCGTTGACTTCAGCACAGATACGCAGTATTTT
CSVDFSTDTQYF
>TRBV7-2|NA|TRBJ2-2|TRBD2
TGTGCCAGCAGCTTAGCTTTTGCGGGAGGAGTGGGGACCGGGGAGCTGTTTTTT
CASSLAFAGGVGTGELFF
>TRBV28|once|TRBJ1-1|NA
TGTGCCAGCAGTTTAGATCCTACTAAGAACACTGAAGCTTTCTTT
CASSLDPTKNTEAFF
>TRBV2|NA|TRBJ2-1|NA
TGTGCCAGCAGTGAATTGGAGTCCAGATCCGAGCAGTTCTTC
CASSELESRSEQFF
>TRBV15|NA|TRBJ1-1|NA
TGTGCCACCAGCAGAGACGGGATAAGGTTCGGGAACACTGAAGCTTTCTTT
CATSRDGIRFGNTEAFF
>TRBV7-6|NA|TRBJ2-7|TRBD1
TGTGCCAGCAGAGAGGGGACAGGGGGATCCTACGAGCAGTACTTC
CASREGTGGSYEQYF
>TRBV6-4|once|TRBJ2-2|TRBD1
TGTGCCAGCAGTGACTGGGGGACAGCTGCCTCTAGCTCTTTCGCCGGGGAGCTGTTTTTT
CASSDWGTAASSSFAGELFF
>TRBV19|once|TRBJ2-7|TRBD1
TGTGCCAGTAAGTTCTCAGGGGGAGCCTACGAGCAGTACTTC
CASKFSGGAYEQYF
>TRBV6-6|few|TRBJ2-7|TRBD2
TGTGCCAGCAGTTGTCCCCAGCGGGAGGGCTGCGAGCAGTACTTC
CASSCPQREGCEQYF
>TRBV5-4|NA|TRBJ2-7|TRBD1
TGTGCCAGCAGCTGGACAGGGGTCGGCGAGCAGTACTTC
CASSWTGVGEQYF
>TRBV10-2|NA|TRBJ1-1|NA
TGCGCCAGCAGCCAGGGGATAGTTCTGAACACTGAAGCTTTCTTT
CASSQGIVLNTEAFF
>TRBV15|NA|TRBJ2-3|NA
TGTGCCACTTTGGGCCTTAGTGGGGATACGCAGTATTTT
CATLGLSGDTQYF
>TRBV11-2|NA|TRBJ2-1|TRBD2
TGTGCCAGCAGCGATTCTGTAAGGCGGGAGACAAATGAGCAGTTCTTC
CASSDSVRRETNEQFF
>TRBV7-2|NA|TRBJ1-5|NA
TGTGCCAGCAGCCCCCCGACAGGATATAGCAATCAGCCCCAGCATTTT
CASSPPTGYSNQPQHF
>TRBV7-8|NA|TRBJ1-1|NA
TGTGCCAGCAGCTCTGGAGGAGGGTGGATAGCTGAAGCTTTCTTT
CASSSGGGWIAEAFF
>TRBV6-5|NA|TRBJ2-7|NA
TGTGCCAGCAGACCGGTTGATGTAGCGGTCTACGAGCAGTACTTC
CASRPVDVAVYEQYF
>TRBV29-1|NA|TRBJ1-2|TRBD1
TGCAGCGTGGCGACCGGGACAGGGGTTGGCTACACCTTC
CSVATGTGVGYTF
>TRBV7-6|NA|TRBJ1-1|NA
TGTGCCAGCAGCTTAGAACAGAACACTGAAGCTTTCTTT
CASSLEQNTEAFF
>TRBV7-9|NA|TRBJ2-1|TRBD2
TGTGCCAGCAGCGATAAAGGACTAGCGGGACTTTACAATGAGCAGTTCTTC
CASSDKGLAGLYNEQFF
>TRBV4-2|NA|TRBJ2-7|TRBD2
TGTGCCAGCAGCCAAGACTCTAGCGGGAGTAGGTACGAGCAGTACTTC
CASSQDSSGSRYEQYF
>TRBV5-1|few|TRBJ1-1|TRBD1
TGCGCCAGCAGGTTGTCCGGGACAGGGCCGAACACTGAAGCTTTCTTT
CASRLSGTGPNTEAFF
>TRBV6-1|NA|TRBJ1-5|TRBD1
TGTGCCAGCAGTGAGTCAGGGGGCGGGGGGGGAGGGTCCCAGCATTTT
CASSESGGGGGGSQHF
>TRBV5-4|NA|TRBJ2-7|TRBD1
TGTGCCAGCAGGGCGGGACAGGACTCCTACGAGCAGTACTTC
CASRAGQDSYEQYF
>TRBV7-9|NA|TRBJ1-2|NA
TGTGCCAGCAGCTTAGGACAGCACTATGGCTACACCTTC
CASSLGQHYGYTF
>TRBV15|few|TRBJ2-2|TRBD2
TGTGCCACCAGCAGAGATCGCGCTAGCGGGAAGCAGGGCACCGGGGAGCTGTTTTTT
CATSRDRASGKQGTGELFF
>TRBV7-9|NA|TRBJ1-4|NA
TGTTCCAGCAGGGAGGGGCCGGCAACTAATGAAAAACTGTTTTTT
CSSREGPATNEKLFF
>TRBV25-1|NA|TRBJ2-1|TRBD2
TGTGCCAGCAGTGAATATACCACACTGGGTAGCGGGAGAGGGGAGCAGTTCTTC
CASSEYTTLGSGRGEQFF
>TRBV18|NA|TRBJ2-5|NA
TGTGCCAGCTCACCGGTCAGGGAAGAGACCCAGTACTTC
CASSPVREETQYF
>TRBV6-1|NA|TRBJ1-2|TRBD1
TGTGCCAGCCGCCAAGGACAGGGCCCTAGCTATGGCTACACCTTC
CASRQGQGPSYGYTF
>TRBV10-2|NA|TRBJ2-3|TRBD1
TGCGCCAGCAGTGAGCCACGACAGGGTTTAGGGGATACGCAGTATTTT
CASSEPRQGLGDTQYF
>TRBV11-2|NA|TRBJ1-1|TRBD1
TGTGCCAGCAGCCATCTGGGGCTAAGGACAGGGGGCCAGGACACTGAAGCTTTCTTT
CASSHLGLRTGGQDTEAFF
>TRBV5-1|once|TRBJ1-5|NA
TGCGCCAGCAGCGCGGGCTGGGATCAGCCCCAGCATTTT
CASSAGWDQPQHF
>TRBV4-3|NA|TRBJ2-7|TRBD2
TGCGCCAGCAGCCAAGAAAATTCCCTAGCGGGACCGCCGGAGCAGTACTTC
CASSQENSLAGPPEQYF
>TRBV7-3|NA|TRBJ1-1|TRBD1
TGTGCCAGCACGAGGGACAGGGAGTCCACTGAAGCTTTCTTT
CASTRDRESTEAFF
>TRBV18|NA|TRBJ1-6|NA
TGTGCCAGCTCGCCCGGGGGGAGCGATAATTCACCCCTCCACTTT
CASSPGGSDNSPLHF